This TCR beta chain comes out of a study of blood T cells in healthy people across ages. Notes on this clonotype: Its target is unknown.

Study-level results: A conclusive naive versus antigen-experienced comparison was prevented by the unsorted PBMCs.

The amount of total RNA extracted per sample was at least 6 micrograms. Primed by a sample-barcoded 5' primer and a J-beta primer mix, a second PCR proceeded for roughly 6 to 12 cycles. From the 5' RACE reads, TCRdb called clonotypes with MiXCR, one entry per CDR3 protein. The sample carries over 1,500,000 distinct CDR3 sequences, roughly 49% recorded once. V was clipped by 0 bases and J by 0 bases; unmatched bases: 4. CDR3 length equals 15 residues. Germline CDR1 reads DFQATT; CDR2 reads SNEGSKA (reference sequence). V gene TRBV20-1 combines with J gene TRBJ2-7, with 8 bases fitting TRBD1. Sequenced sample: blood. The TCR comes from a woman aged 40 to 50 in good health. In nucleotides, the CDR3 is TGCAGTGCTAGAGATACCAGGGGGCTCTCCTACGAGCAGTACTTC. As protein: CSARDTRGLSYEQYF.